This TCR beta chain is from a study of T cells in localized non-small cell lung cancer. Findings of the study overall: A median about 54 of the top 100 tumor clones appeared in adjacent lung. A single tumor region was sequenced, leaving heterogeneity possible.

The CDR3 is 16 residues long. Germline values: CDR1 GTSNPN, CDR2 SVGIG (reference sequence). Trimming left V 2 bases short and J 0 bases short, with 15 bases between. As to this clone: As yet, its antigen is unknown.

Sequenced by immunoSEQ multiplex PCR; TCRdb stores in-frame clones only, minus some. The sample shows about 33,000 clones, about four fifths of them seen only once. Here the sequenced sample was peripheral blood, taken before any cancer treatment. This TCR was recovered from a male donor at least 60 years old with stage III squamous cell lung carcinoma. V gene TRBV30 combines with J gene TRBJ2-3, with D perhaps matching TRBD2 (5 bases). In DNA, the CDR3 is TGTGCCTGGAGTACGCGGACGGGGATTAGCACAGATACGCAGTATTTT. It is translated as CAWSTRTGISTDTQYF.